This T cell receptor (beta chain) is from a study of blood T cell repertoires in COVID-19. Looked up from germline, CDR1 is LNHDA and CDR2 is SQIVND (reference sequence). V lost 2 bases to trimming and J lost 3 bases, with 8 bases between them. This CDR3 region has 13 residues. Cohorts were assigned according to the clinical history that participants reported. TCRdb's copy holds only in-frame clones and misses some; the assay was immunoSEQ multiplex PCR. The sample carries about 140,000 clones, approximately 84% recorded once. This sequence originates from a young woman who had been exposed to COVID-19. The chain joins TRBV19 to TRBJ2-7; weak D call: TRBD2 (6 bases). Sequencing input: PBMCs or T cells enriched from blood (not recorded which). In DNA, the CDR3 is TGTGCCAGTAGTATACCCGGGGGCTACGAGCAGTACTTC. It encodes CASSIPGGYEQYF.